The present T cell receptor (beta chain) was sequenced within a study of beta chain features in type 1 diabetes. Study-level results: Any PCR bias toward short templates would affect both groups alike.

Of note for this clone: Its antigen remains unidentified.

Sequencing targeted expressed TCRB transcripts, as all isolated RNA had been reverse transcribed. Here immunoSEQ multiplex PCR was the method, and the copy in TCRdb shows in-frame clones only, minus some. Of 400,000 to 550,000 clones in the sample, more than 9.5% were seen once. Each of the sorted populations had a purity greater than 98%. Input material: naive CD4+ T cells from blood. The origin of this receptor is a woman aged 18-30 years in good health.

The CDR3 DNA sequence: TGTGCCAGCAGTGGGGTAGCAAGAGATACGCAGTATTTT. It yields the protein CASSGVARDTQYF. The V and J genes are TRBV2 and TRBJ2-3; no reliable D call. Trimming took off 4 bases at V and 5 bases at J, with 10 bases between the two ends. The germline CDR1 and CDR2 sequences are SNHLY and FYNNEI. CDR3 length equals 13 residues.